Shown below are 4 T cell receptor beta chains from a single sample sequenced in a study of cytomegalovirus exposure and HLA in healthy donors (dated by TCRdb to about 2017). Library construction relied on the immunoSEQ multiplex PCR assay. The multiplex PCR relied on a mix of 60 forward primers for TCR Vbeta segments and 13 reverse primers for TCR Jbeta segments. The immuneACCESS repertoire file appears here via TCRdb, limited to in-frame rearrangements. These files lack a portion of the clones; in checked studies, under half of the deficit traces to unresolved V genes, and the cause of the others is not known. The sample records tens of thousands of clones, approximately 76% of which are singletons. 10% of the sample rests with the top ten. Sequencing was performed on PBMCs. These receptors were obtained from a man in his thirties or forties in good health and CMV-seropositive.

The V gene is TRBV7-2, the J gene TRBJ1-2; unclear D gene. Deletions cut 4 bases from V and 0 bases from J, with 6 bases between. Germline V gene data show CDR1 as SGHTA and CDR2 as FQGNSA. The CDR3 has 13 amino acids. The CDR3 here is CASSSVTNYGYTF. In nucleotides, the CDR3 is TGTGCCAGCAGCTCAGTGACTAACTATGGCTACACCTTC.

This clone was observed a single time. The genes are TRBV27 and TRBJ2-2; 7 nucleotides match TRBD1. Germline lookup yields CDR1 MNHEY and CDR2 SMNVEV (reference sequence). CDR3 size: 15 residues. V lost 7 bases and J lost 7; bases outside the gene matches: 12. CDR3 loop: CASKPGQRGHGELFF. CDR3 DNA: TGTGCCAGCAAACCGGGACAGAGAGGTCACGGGGAGCTGTTTTTT.

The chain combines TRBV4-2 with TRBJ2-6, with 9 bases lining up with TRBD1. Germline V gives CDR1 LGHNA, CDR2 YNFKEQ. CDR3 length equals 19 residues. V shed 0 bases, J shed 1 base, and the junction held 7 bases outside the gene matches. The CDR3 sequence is CASSQDRDRALSGANVLTF. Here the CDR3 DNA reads TGTGCCAGCAGCCAAGACCGGGACAGGGCTTTGTCTGGGGCCAACGTCCTGACTTTC.

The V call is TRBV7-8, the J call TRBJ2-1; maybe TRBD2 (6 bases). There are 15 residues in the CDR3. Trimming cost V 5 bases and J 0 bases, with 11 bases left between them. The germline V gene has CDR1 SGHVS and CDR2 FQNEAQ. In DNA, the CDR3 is TGTGCCAGCAGCCATAAGGAGGGCTCCTACAATGAGCAGTTCTTC. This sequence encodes CASSHKEGSYNEQFF.